This T cell receptor beta chain was recovered during a study of blood T cells in healthy people across ages. With regard to this clonotype: Its matching antigen is unknown.

General observations from the study: There were more naive CD4+ cells and higher diversity in long-lived donors than in aged donors. A roughly linear fall in TCR beta diversity per million T cells was seen with increasing age.

Staff drew approximately 9.7 milliliters of peripheral blood from each donor. The CDR3 spans 13 residues. Germline V CDR1 and CDR2: SGHRS, YFSETQ. V lost 3 bases and J lost 8; bases outside the gene matches: 5. Next came a second PCR, run for about 6 to 12 cycles, which used a sample-barcoded 5' primer along with a J-beta primer mix. Each CDR3 protein gets one entry after TCRdb re-called the 5' RACE reads with MiXCR. Altogether roughly 2 million distinct CDR3 sequences are present, around half being singletons, with the ten largest covering 2.1%. The sample comprised blood. The V and J genes are TRBV5-1 and TRBJ1-2; 9 bases fit TRBD1. The source of this sequence is a woman in her thirties or forties in good health. The CDR3 loop is CASSSRQGEGYTF. The CDR3 region has the DNA TGCGCCAGCAGCTCAAGACAGGGGGAGGGCTACACCTTC.